The 5 T cell receptor beta chains presented below share a single source sample, sequenced in a study of CD8+ T cells in alopecia areata. Once RNA had been extracted, it was reverse transcribed into cDNA to act as the sequencing template. Method: immunoSEQ multiplex PCR; TCRdb's copy keeps in-frame clones and lacks some. The table lists roughly 140,000 clones, about 51% of them singletons. Specimen: CD8+ T cells sorted from blood, collected at week 0. These receptor sequences come from a human donor with alopecia areata.

This sequence joins TRBV5-6 and TRBJ2-7; D may match TRBD1 or TRBD2 (5 bases each). The germline V gene has CDR1 SGHDT and CDR2 YYEEEE. The CDR3 is 13 amino acids. Trimming took off 4 bases at V and 3 bases at J, with 11 bases between the two ends. Here the CDR3 DNA reads TGTGCCAGCAGCACGGGACGGGACTACGAGCAGTACTTC. Protein: CASSTGRDYEQYF. Full variable domain (remainder filled in from reference TRBV5-6 and TRBJ2-7): DAGVTQSPTHLIKTRGQQVTLRCSPKSGHDTVSWYQQALGQGPQFIFQYYEEEERQRGNFPDRFSGHQFPNYSSELNVNALLLGDSALYLCASSTGRDYEQYFGPGTRLTVT.

CDR3 nucleotide sequence: TGTGCCTGGAGTGTAGGAGGGGGCGCAGAGGGCTACACCTTC. It codes for CAWSVGGGAEGYTF. This sequence joins TRBV30 and TRBJ1-2; TRBD1 matches 7 bases. CDR3 length: 14 residues. The germline CDR1 and CDR2 sequences are GTSNPN and SVGIG (reference sequence). The trim removed 0 bases at V and 8 bases at J, leaving 9 bases unmatched.

This clone was detected only once. The chain recombines TRBV11-2 with TRBJ1-1; TRBD1 is a possible D gene (6 bases). CDR3 length: 14 residues. Trimming cost V 1 base and J 1 base, with 7 bases left between them. CDR1 and CDR2 from the germline V gene are SGHAT and FQNNGV. CDR3 in amino acids: CASSLGGRNTEAFF. For the CDR3, the DNA is TGTGCCAGCAGCTTAGGGGGGCGGAACACTGAAGCTTTCTTT.

This chain uses TRBV6-5 with TRBJ1-2; TRBD1 is a possible D gene (6 bases). This CDR3 region has 12 residues. V shed 4 bases and J shed 4 bases, with 7 bases lying between them. CDR1 MNHEY and CDR2 SVGAGI come from the germline V gene. As DNA, the CDR3 is TGTGCCAGCAGTTCGGGGGCCTATGGCTACACCTTC. This encodes CASSSGAYGYTF.

V usage is TRBV7-6 and J usage is TRBJ2-3, with 8 bases matching TRBD1. V lost 4 bases and J lost 0; bases outside the gene matches: 21. From germline, CDR1 is SGHVS and CDR2 FNYEAQ. The CDR3 has 21 amino acids. In nucleotides, the CDR3 is TGTGCCAGCAGCTCAGGACAGGGAAGGGTTGCTGGATTAACTAGCACAGATACGCAGTATTTT. Translating it yields CASSSGQGRVAGLTSTDTQYF.